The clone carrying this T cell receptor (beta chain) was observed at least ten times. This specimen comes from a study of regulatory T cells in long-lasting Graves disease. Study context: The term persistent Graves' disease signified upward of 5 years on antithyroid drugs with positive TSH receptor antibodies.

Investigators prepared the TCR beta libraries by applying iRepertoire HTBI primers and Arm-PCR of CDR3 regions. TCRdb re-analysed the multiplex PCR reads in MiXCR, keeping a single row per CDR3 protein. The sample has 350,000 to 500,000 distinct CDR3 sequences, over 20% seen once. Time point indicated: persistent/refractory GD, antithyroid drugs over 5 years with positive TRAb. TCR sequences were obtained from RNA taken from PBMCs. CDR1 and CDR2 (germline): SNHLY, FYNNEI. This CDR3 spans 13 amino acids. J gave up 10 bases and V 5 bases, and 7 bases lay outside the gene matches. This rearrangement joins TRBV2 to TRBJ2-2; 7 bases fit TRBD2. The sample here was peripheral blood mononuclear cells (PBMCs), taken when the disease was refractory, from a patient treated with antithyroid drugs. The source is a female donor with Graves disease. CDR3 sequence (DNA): TGTGCCAGCAGTTCCACTAGCGTACAGGAGCTGTTTTTT. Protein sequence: CASSSTSVQELFF.